These T cell receptor beta chains were read from a single sample in a study of prognosis after radiotherapy for stage I lung cancer. MiXCR, run by TCRdb on the multiplex PCR reads, gives a single entry per CDR3 protein. The sample comprises some 35,000 distinct CDR3 sequences, around a third of which are singletons, and roughly 26% rests with the top ten. The sequencing here drew on PBMCs, taken before or after stereotactic body radiation therapy (not recorded which). The source of these receptors is a donor over 45 with non-small cell lung cancer. Each CDR3 is given with its conserved first and last residue. Fields, in order: D gene, J gene, clone size, V gene, CDR3 DNA, CDR3 protein. A D gene is named only where the DNA matches it firmly. Size is stated for part of the rows, as once, few or many counts, or as a class when the clone is expanded.

>TRBD1|TRBJ2-1|many|TRBV11-3
TGTGCCAGCAGTTATATCCGGGACAGGGGGTTGGGTGAGCAGTTCTTC
CASSYIRDRGLGEQFF
>-|TRBJ2-5|many|TRBV30
TGTGCCTGGAGTGTACGTCAGGCGCAAGAGACCCAGTACTTC
CAWSVRQAQETQYF
>-|TRBJ1-1|many|TRBV20-1
TGCAGTGCTAGTCGGGGGGGATTGAACACTGAAGCTTTCTTT
CSASRGGLNTEAFF
>-|TRBJ1-1|once|TRBV6-2/TRBV6-3
TGTGCCAGCATTCGTCTCCGGGGGCTGGGCACTGAATCTTTCTTT
CASIRLRGLGTESFF
>-|TRBJ1-1|many|TRBV6-1
TGTGCCAGCCGAGAGGTAGGGACTGAAGCTTTCTTT
CASREVGTEAFF
>-|TRBJ2-2|many|TRBV7-2
TGTGCCAGCAGCTTAGATTACCACGGCACCGGGGAGCTGTTTTTT
CASSLDYHGTGELFF
>TRBD1|TRBJ1-6|-|TRBV6-1
TGTGCCAGCACCTTCTCGACAGGGCCAGATCCAATCCACTTT
CASTFSTGPDPIHF
>TRBD1|TRBJ1-2|-|TRBV28
TGTGCCAGCAGTGGGACAGGGGGAAACTATGGCTACACCTTC
CASSGTGGNYGYTF
>TRBD2|TRBJ2-1|many|TRBV20-1
TGCAGTGCTAGAGATACTAGCGGGGGGGCCTACAATGAGCAGTTCTTC
CSARDTSGGAYNEQFF
>-|TRBJ2-7|many|TRBV6-5
TGTGCCAGCAGTTACTCGATGCCCTACGAGCAGTACTTC
CASSYSMPYEQYF
>-|TRBJ2-1|many|TRBV11-2
TGTGCCAGCAGCTCAGGACGGACTGGCGAGCAGTTCTTC
CASSSGRTGEQFF
>-|TRBJ1-2|many|TRBV3-1
TGTGCCAGCAGCCCTCCCCTGTACACGGGCTATGGCAACACCTTC
CASSPPLYTGYGNTF
>-|TRBJ1-2|many|TRBV29-1
TGCAGCGTTGAGCCGACGGTCTTCTATGGCTACACCTTC
CSVEPTVFYGYTF
>-|TRBJ2-1|few|TRBV4-1
TGCGCCAGCAGCCCAGGGGACTACAATGAGCAGTTCTTC
CASSPGDYNEQFF
>TRBD1|TRBJ1-2|few|TRBV29-1
TGCAGCGTTGATACTTGGGACAGGGCCTATGGCTACACCTTC
CSVDTWDRAYGYTF
>TRBD2|TRBJ2-1|-|TRBV27
TGTGCCAGCGGATGGCGGGAGCCCTCCTACAATGATCAGTTCTTC
CASGWREPSYNDQFF
>-|TRBJ2-7|many|TRBV10-3
TGTGCCATCCAGACAGAGAGCTACGAGCAGTACTTC
CAIQTESYEQYF
>-|TRBJ1-2|-|TRBV7-2
TGTGCCAGCAGCTTCTGGACGTCTAACTATGGCTACACCTTC
CASSFWTSNYGYTF
>-|TRBJ1-5|many|TRBV6-1
TGTGCCAGCAGTGTTGGCCAGGGTTATCAGCCCCAGCATTTT
CASSVGQGYQPQHF
>-|TRBJ1-1|many|TRBV24-1
TGTGCCACCAGTGATTTGATGGGGAGAACTTTCTTT
CATSDLMGRTFF
>-|TRBJ2-7|many|TRBV18
TGTGCCAGCTCACGAGAACAGGGATCTGGGAACGAGCAGTACTTC
CASSREQGSGNEQYF
>-|TRBJ1-6|many|TRBV20-1
TGCAGTGCACGGGGACCCGATAATTCACCCCTCCACTTT
CSARGPDNSPLHF
>-|TRBJ1-5|many|TRBV28
TGTGCCGGCAGTTTAGTACAGGTTAGTCAGCCCCAGCATTTT
CAGSLVQVSQPQHF
>-|TRBJ1-5|many|TRBV6-5
TGTGCCAGCAGTTACGAGGCGGGGGGCCTGGGGCATCAGCCCCAGCATTTT
CASSYEAGGLGHQPQHF
>-|TRBJ1-6|medium-sized|TRBV6-5
TGTGCCAGCAGTTCCCCGGGAATGGGGAATTCACCCCTCCACTTT
CASSSPGMGNSPLHF
>-|TRBJ1-4|many|TRBV15
TGTGCCACCAGCTGGGACATTGAAGAAAAACTGTTTTTT
CATSWDIEEKLFF
>TRBD2|TRBJ2-7|-|TRBV5-1
TGCGCCAGCAGCTCGGCGCCGGACACGGGGGGGGAGCAGTACTTC
CASSSAPDTGGEQYF
>-|TRBJ2-5|many|TRBV7-9
TGTGCCAGCAGCTTATCGCGCACACTCCAAGAGACCCAGTACTTC
CASSLSRTLQETQYF
>TRBD1|TRBJ2-7|-|TRBV7-6
TGTGCCAGCAGCTTAGGGACAGGGGGAAGGCACGAGCAGTACTTC
CASSLGTGGRHEQYF
>TRBD1|TRBJ1-2|many|TRBV12-3/TRBV12-4
TGTGCCAGCAGTGGGACAGGGGGTTATGGCTACACCTTC
CASSGTGGYGYTF
>TRBD1|TRBJ1-2|many|TRBV7-9
TGTGCCAGCAGCTTAGCGTTGGCGACAGGGGGCTCTGGCTACACCTTC
CASSLALATGGSGYTF
>-|TRBJ2-3|many|TRBV10-3
TGTGCCATCAGTGAAGGGACCAAAGTCACAGATACGCAGTATTTT
CAISEGTKVTDTQYF
>-|TRBJ2-4|many|TRBV6-2/TRBV6-3
TGTGCCAGCTGGTCCTTCGGGATTCAGTACTTC
CASWSFGIQYF
>-|TRBJ2-2|many|TRBV6-1
TGTGCCAGCAGTCTTAAGGGGGGGACAGCGAACACCGGGGAGCTGTTTTTT
CASSLKGGTANTGELFF
>-|TRBJ1-5|many|TRBV30
TGTGCCTGGGCTGGGGGGGACAATCAGCCCCAGCATTTT
CAWAGGDNQPQHF
>-|TRBJ2-3|many|TRBV6-2/TRBV6-3
TGTGCCAGCAAGACGGGCACAGATACGCAGTATTTT
CASKTGTDTQYF
>TRBD2|TRBJ2-7|-|TRBV19
TGTGCCAGTAGAACCAGAAGCGGGGGAGCCTACGAGCAGTACTTC
CASRTRSGGAYEQYF
>-|TRBJ2-7|large|TRBV15
TGTGCCACCAGCAGAGTGACAGCGGAGGACGAGCAGTACTTC
CATSRVTAEDEQYF
>-|TRBJ2-7|many|TRBV18
TGTGCCAGCTCCCGGGGACGGGTCTACGAGCAGTACTTC
CASSRGRVYEQYF
>-|TRBJ2-7|-|TRBV10-3
TGTGCCATCAGTGAGAGGGGTGCCGTTAGGGGCTACGAGCAGTACTTC
CAISERGAVRGYEQYF
>TRBD2|TRBJ2-1|-|TRBV19
TGTGCCAGTAGTATGGGGACTAGCGGGAGGGCATACAATGAGCAGTTCTTC
CASSMGTSGRAYNEQFF
>-|TRBJ2-1|-|TRBV6-1
TGTGCCAGCATGACAGTACACAATGAGCAGTTCTTC
CASMTVHNEQFF
>-|TRBJ2-3|many|TRBV11-3
TGTGCCAGCAGCTTAGGACCCGAGACGGATACGCAGTATTTT
CASSLGPETDTQYF
>-|TRBJ2-2|many|TRBV6-4
TGTGCCAGCAGAACGGGGAACACCGGGGAGCTGTTTTTT
CASRTGNTGELFF
>TRBD1|TRBJ1-2|many|TRBV18
TGTGCCAGCTCGGAGGGACAGGGAGCAAGCTATGGCTACACCTTC
CASSEGQGASYGYTF
>-|TRBJ2-3|-|TRBV7-8
TGTGCCAGCAGCTTAGTACGGTTTACATATACGCAGTATTTT
CASSLVRFTYTQYF